The 16 T cell receptor beta chains below all came from one sample that was sequenced in a study of shared clonotypes between healthy human individuals. Repertoires were generated with immunoSEQ multiplex PCR, while TCRdb's copy carries only in-frame clones and drops some. This sample has 400,000 to 600,000 clones; 90% to 96% occur once, and the top ten carry about 0.064%. Sequences were obtained from naive CD4+ T cells sorted from blood. Subset given: CD45RA+ positively selected. All receptors derive from a young woman in good health.

This clone was observed once. V is TRBV5-6 and J is TRBJ1-4; 8 bases map to TRBD1. The CDR3 spans 14 residues. In germline, CDR1 is SGHDT, CDR2 YYEEEE. V lost 5 bases to trimming and J lost 8 bases; unmatched junction nucleotides: 8. Written as DNA, the CDR3 is TGTGCCAGCAGGGACAGGGCCCACGGGGAAAAACTGTTTTTT. Residues: CASRDRAHGEKLFF. The complete variable domain, with remaining parts taken from reference TRBV5-6 and TRBJ1-4, reads DAGVTQSPTHLIKTRGQQVTLRCSPKSGHDTVSWYQQALGQGPQFIFQYYEEEERQRGNFPDRFSGHQFPNYSSELNVNALLLGDSALYLCASRDRAHGEKLFFGSGTQLSVL.

The rearrangement joins TRBV4-1 to TRBJ1-2, with D unclear. The V and J ends lost 3 bases and 11 bases respectively, with 19 bases between them. CDR1 and CDR2 from the germline V gene are MGHRA and YSYEKL. The CDR3 runs 14 residues. DNA for the CDR3: TGCGCCAGCAGCCAGGCGTTGCAGCGCGGGATATACACCTTC. This gives the protein CASSQALQRGIYTF.

This chain links TRBV28 with TRBJ2-7; D may be TRBD2 (7 bases). Between the trimmed V and J ends, which lost 6 bases and 3 bases, there was a span of 9 bases. There are 12 residues in the CDR3. In germline, CDR1 is MDHEN, CDR2 SYDVKM. The CDR3 sequence: CASRAGHYEQYF. The CDR3 DNA follows: TGTGCCAGCAGAGCGGGACACTACGAGCAGTACTTC.

The chain employs TRBV6-6 and TRBJ1-1; D is ambiguous. Looked up from germline, CDR1 is MNHNY and CDR2 is SVGAGI (reference sequence). The germline V and J ends were trimmed by 7 bases and 5 bases, with 11 bases remaining between them. This CDR3 spans 12 amino acids. The CDR3 nucleotides read TGTGCCAGCAAGGAAGAGTTGACTGAAGCTTTCTTT. This encodes CASKEELTEAFF.

The chain carries TRBV6-6 and TRBJ2-5, with TRBD1 as a possible D gene (6 bases). This CDR3 spans 14 amino acids. V was pared by 5 bases and J by 1 base, with 11 bases between. The germline gives CDR1 MNHNY, CDR2 SVGAGI (reference sequence). As DNA, the CDR3 is TGTGCCAGCAGTAGGGGGACCATCCAAGAGACCCAGTACTTC. Translated: CASSRGTIQETQYF.

The rearrangement uses TRBV28 and TRBJ2-7, with D perhaps TRBD2 (6 bases). This CDR3 is 15 amino acids long. Germline V gene lookup returns CDR1 MDHEN and CDR2 SYDVKM. Between the trimmed V and J ends, which lost 4 bases and 0 bases, there was a span of 13 bases. DNA of the CDR3: TGTGCCAGCAGTTCACCCGGGAGCTTCTCCTACGAGCAGTACTTC. Its protein product is CASSSPGSFSYEQYF.

In this sample, this clone turned up a few times. The rearrangement links TRBV2 to TRBJ1-1; the D is unclear. Germline V gives CDR1 SNHLY, CDR2 FYNNEI. V was trimmed by 5 bases and J by 2 bases, leaving 15 bases between them. The CDR3 sequence is 15 residues long. CDR3 nucleotides: TGTGCCAGCAGTAGAGCCATTACACTAAACACTGAAGCTTTCTTT. Translation gives CASSRAITLNTEAFF. The variable domain in full, completed from reference TRBV2 and TRBJ1-1, reads EPEVTQTPSHQVTQMGQEVILRCVPISNHLYFYWYRQILGQKVEFLVSFYNNEISEKSEIFDDQFSVERPDGSNFTLKIRSTKLEDSAMYFCASSRAITLNTEAFFGQGTRLTVV.

V usage is TRBV28 and J usage is TRBJ2-7; D may be TRBD2 (5 bases). V lost 5 bases and J lost 1, with 9 bases in between. The CDR3 is made up of 13 amino acids. In germline, CDR1 is MDHEN, CDR2 SYDVKM. The CDR3 bases are TGTGCCAGCAGTCGAGGACTTTCCTACGAGCAGTACTTC. Translating gives CASSRGLSYEQYF.

V usage is TRBV2 and J usage is TRBJ1-1; D remains unclear. The CDR3 is made up of 12 amino acids. Germline V gives CDR1 SNHLY, CDR2 FYNNEI. Trimming took 6 bases from V and 5 from J, leaving 10 bases between them. In DNA form, the CDR3 reads TGTGCCAGCAGCTTTACGTTTACTGAAGCTTTCTTT. Translated: CASSFTFTEAFF.

The V call is TRBV27, the J call TRBJ2-4, with D possibly TRBD1 on 6 matching bases. V lost 6 bases to trimming and J lost 0 bases, with 12 bases between them. The germline gives CDR1 MNHEY, CDR2 SMNVEV (reference sequence). The CDR3 spans 15 residues. The CDR3 DNA reads TGTGCCAGCAGGGGGTCGGGACAAGCCAAAAACATTCAGTACTTC. As protein: CASRGSGQAKNIQYF.

As regards this clone: In the same sample, other DNA sequences code for this CDR3. The V call is TRBV7-2, the J call TRBJ2-7, with 9 bases that match TRBD2. Germline lookup yields CDR1 SGHTA and CDR2 FQGNSA. The CDR3 totals 15 residues. Trimming took 5 bases from V and 4 from J; bases not matched to a gene: 9. CDR3 nucleotides: TGTGCCAGCAGCGCGTCCGGGACTAGCCGATACGAGCAGTACTTC. Translation: CASSASGTSRYEQYF.

V gene TRBV27 combines with J gene TRBJ1-1; D ambiguous. This CDR3 contains 17 residues. Germline values: CDR1 MNHEY, CDR2 SMNVEV (reference sequence). Trimming left V 5 bases short and J 5 bases short, with 24 bases between. The CDR3 protein is CASSRSQRPERETEAFF. The CDR3 DNA reads TGTGCCAGCAGTAGATCTCAGAGGCCAGAGCGAGAGACTGAAGCTTTCTTT.

CDR3 DNA: TGTGCCACCAGCGTTGGCCGGACAGGGGACACTGAAGCTTTCTTT. Its protein product is CATSVGRTGDTEAFF. The rearrangement uses TRBV15 and TRBJ1-1; 9 bases match TRBD1. Looked up from germline, CDR1 is LNHNV and CDR2 is YYDKDF (reference sequence). Trimming cost V 5 bases and J 3 bases; bases outside gene matches: 7. The CDR3 extends over 15 amino acids.

V and J are TRBV27 and TRBJ1-2; 9 nucleotides align to TRBD1. The CDR3 is made up of 15 amino acids. The junction had 11 bases not matched to a gene; V was cut back by 5 bases and J by 7 bases. Germline V CDR1 and CDR2: MNHEY, SMNVEV (reference sequence). The CDR3 bases are TGTGCCAGCAGTCCTTCGACAGGGGGATTGGGTGGCTACACCTTC. Translating gives CASSPSTGGLGGYTF.

V usage is TRBV18 and J usage is TRBJ2-1; 9 nucleotides agree with TRBD1. CDR1 is KGHSH and CDR2 is LQKENI in the germline V gene. V lost 1 base to trimming and J lost 8 bases; unmatched junction nucleotides: 0. This CDR3 is built from 13 residues. In nucleotides, the CDR3 is TGTGCCAGCTCACCACGGGACAGGGATGAGCAGTTCTTC. The encoded protein is CASSPRDRDEQFF.

J is TRBJ1-5 and V is TRBV7-2; TRBD1 agrees at 11 bases. There are 14 residues in the CDR3. The germline gives CDR1 SGHTA, CDR2 FQGNSA. V trimming: 4 bases; J trimming: 9 bases; junction bases outside the gene matches: 5. CDR3: CASSSWTGGLPQHF. In DNA form, the CDR3 reads TGTGCCAGCAGCTCTTGGACAGGGGGCTTGCCCCAGCATTTT.